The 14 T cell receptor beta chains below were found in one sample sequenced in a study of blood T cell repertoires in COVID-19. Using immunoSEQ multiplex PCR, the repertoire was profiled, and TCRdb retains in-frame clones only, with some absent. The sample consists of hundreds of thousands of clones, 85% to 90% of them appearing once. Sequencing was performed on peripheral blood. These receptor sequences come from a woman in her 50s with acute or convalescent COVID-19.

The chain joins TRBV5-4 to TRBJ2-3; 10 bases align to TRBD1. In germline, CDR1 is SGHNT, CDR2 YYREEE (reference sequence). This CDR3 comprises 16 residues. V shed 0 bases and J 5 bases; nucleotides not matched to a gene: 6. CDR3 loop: CASSLGGQGRGDTQYF. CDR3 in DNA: TGTGCCAGCAGCTTGGGGGGACAGGGGAGGGGAGATACGCAGTATTTT. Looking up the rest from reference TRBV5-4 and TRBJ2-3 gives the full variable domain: ETGVTQSPTHLIKTRGQQVTLRCSSQSGHNTVSWYQQALGQGPQFIFQYYREEENGRGNFPPRFSGLQFPNYSSELNVNALELDDSALYLCASSLGGQGRGDTQYFGPGTRLTVL.

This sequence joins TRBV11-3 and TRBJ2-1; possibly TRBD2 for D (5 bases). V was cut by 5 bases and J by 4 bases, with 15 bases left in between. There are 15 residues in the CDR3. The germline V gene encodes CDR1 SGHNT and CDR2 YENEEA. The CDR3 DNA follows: TGTGCCAGCAGCCCGGACCCTTCGGGATACAATGAGCAGTTCTTC. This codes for CASSPDPSGYNEQFF.

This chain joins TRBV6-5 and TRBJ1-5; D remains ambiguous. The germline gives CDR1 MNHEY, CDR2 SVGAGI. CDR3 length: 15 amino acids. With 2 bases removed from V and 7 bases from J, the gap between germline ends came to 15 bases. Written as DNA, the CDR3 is TGTGCCAGCAGTTACCGGGTCCCCTCCGGCCAGCCCCAGCATTTT. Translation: CASSYRVPSGQPQHF.

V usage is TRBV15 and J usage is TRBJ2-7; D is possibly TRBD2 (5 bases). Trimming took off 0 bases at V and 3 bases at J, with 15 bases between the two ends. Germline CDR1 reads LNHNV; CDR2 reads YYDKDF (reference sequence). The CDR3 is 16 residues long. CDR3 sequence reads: CATSRDLPSGNYEQYF. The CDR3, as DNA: TGTGCCACCAGCAGAGACCTACCCTCGGGGAACTACGAGCAGTACTTC.

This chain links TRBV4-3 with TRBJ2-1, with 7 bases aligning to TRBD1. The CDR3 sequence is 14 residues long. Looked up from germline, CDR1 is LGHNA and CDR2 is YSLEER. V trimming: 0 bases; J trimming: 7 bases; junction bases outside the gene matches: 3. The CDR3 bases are TGCGCCAGCAGCCAAGAGACAGGGTGGAATGAGCAGTTCTTC. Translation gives CASSQETGWNEQFF.

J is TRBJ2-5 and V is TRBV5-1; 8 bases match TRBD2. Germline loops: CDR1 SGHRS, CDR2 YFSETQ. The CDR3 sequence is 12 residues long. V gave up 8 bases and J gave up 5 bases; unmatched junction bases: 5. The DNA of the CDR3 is TGCGCCAGTGCGGGGGGCCTGGAGACCCAGTACTTC. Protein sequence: CASAGGLETQYF.

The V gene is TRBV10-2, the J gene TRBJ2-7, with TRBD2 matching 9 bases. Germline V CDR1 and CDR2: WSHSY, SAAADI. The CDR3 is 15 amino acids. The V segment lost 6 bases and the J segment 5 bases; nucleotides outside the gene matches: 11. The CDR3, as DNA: TGCGCCAGCAGGCCTAGCGGGGATCTCAGGAACGAGCAGTACTTC. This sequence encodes CASRPSGDLRNEQYF.

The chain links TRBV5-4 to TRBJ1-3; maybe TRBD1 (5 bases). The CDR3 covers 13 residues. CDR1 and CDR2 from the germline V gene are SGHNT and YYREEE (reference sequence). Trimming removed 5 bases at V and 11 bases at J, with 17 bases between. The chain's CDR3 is CASSKGYDSPIYF. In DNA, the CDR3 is TGTGCCAGCAGTAAAGGGTATGACAGCCCCATATATTTT.

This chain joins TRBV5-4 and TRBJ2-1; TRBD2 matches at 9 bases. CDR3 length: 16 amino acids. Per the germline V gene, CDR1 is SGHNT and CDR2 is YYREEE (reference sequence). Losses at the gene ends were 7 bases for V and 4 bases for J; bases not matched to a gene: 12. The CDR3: CASRGASGTIYNEQFF. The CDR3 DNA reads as TGTGCCAGCCGAGGGGCTAGCGGGACGATATACAATGAGCAGTTCTTC.

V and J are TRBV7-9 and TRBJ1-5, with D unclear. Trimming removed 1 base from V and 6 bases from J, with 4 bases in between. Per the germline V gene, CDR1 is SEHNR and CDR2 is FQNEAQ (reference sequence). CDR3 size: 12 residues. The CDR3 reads CASSLGGQPQHF. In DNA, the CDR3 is TGTGCCAGCAGCTTAGGCGGTCAGCCCCAGCATTTT. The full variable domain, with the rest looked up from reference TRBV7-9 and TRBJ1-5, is DTGVSQNPRHKITKRGQNVTFRCDPISEHNRLYWYRQTLGQGPEFLTYFQNEAQLEKSRLLSDRFSAERPKGSFSTLEIQRTEQGDSAMYLCASSLGGQPQHFGDGTRLSIL.

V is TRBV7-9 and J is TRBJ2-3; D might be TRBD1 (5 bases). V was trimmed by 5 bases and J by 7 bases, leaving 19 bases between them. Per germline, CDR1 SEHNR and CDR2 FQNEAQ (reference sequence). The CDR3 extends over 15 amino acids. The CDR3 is CASSPRQGQWHTQYF. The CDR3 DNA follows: TGTGCCAGCAGCCCCCGGCAGGGCCAATGGCATACGCAGTATTTT.

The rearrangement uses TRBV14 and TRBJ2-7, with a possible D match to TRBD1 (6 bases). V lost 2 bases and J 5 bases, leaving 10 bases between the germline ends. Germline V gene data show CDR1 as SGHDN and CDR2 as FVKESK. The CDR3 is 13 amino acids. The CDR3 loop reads CASSQNREDEQYF. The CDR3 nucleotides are TGTGCCAGCAGCCAAAACAGGGAAGACGAGCAGTACTTC.

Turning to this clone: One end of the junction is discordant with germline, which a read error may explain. The DNA for the CDR3 is TGTGTCTGGAGTCTACCGGGACAGGGAACCGGGGAGCTGTTTTTT. Translated: CVWSLPGQGTGELFF. The genes are TRBV30 and TRBJ2-2, with TRBD1 matching 9 bases. Germline V gives CDR1 GTSNPN, CDR2 SVGIG (reference sequence). CDR3 length: 15 amino acids.

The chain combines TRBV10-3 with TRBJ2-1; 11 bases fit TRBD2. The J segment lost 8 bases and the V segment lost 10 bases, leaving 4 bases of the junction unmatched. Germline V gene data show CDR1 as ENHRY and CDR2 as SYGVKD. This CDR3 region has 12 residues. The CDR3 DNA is TGTGCCACCTTTAGCGGGAGGGATGAGCAGTTCTTC. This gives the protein CATFSGRDEQFF.